The present entry profiles one T cell receptor beta chain with its context. Its antigen is undetermined. The data were obtained in a study of shared clonotypes between healthy human individuals. Overall study findings and caveats: It was only blood that was sampled, and tissue repertoires likely differ. Even with large depth, rarefaction showed that sorted-subset sequencing was incomplete.

It was at deep level that the assay was run. Using immunoSEQ multiplex PCR, the repertoire was profiled, and TCRdb retains in-frame clones only, with some absent. The table records some 1.4 million clones, about 96% of them present only once. V was pared by 5 bases and J by 7 bases, with 8 bases of the junction left unmatched. CDR3 length: 14 residues. Germline values: CDR1 SEHNR, CDR2 FQNEAQ (reference sequence). The sequenced sample was naive CD4+ T cells sorted from blood. Subset denoted: CD45RA+ positively selected. This sequence originates from a man aged 25-40 years in good health. The chain couples TRBV7-9 to TRBJ1-5, with 7 bases fitting TRBD1. CDR3 residues: CASSGDRSSQPQHF. The CDR3 nucleotides are TGTGCCAGCAGCGGGGACAGATCTAGCCAGCCCCAGCATTTT.